The 13 T cell receptor beta chains listed next were all sequenced from one sample in a study of blood T cell repertoires in COVID-19. Profiled with immunoSEQ multiplex PCR; TCRdb holds only in-frame clones, not every one. The repertoire includes about 250,000 clones, around four fifths of them detected once, and 4% sits in the top ten. The sequenced material came from peripheral blood. The origin of the receptors is a man in his fifties or sixties with acute or convalescent COVID-19.

The genes are TRBV6-5 and TRBJ1-2; maybe TRBD1 (5 bases). The CDR3 is 12 residues long. Trimming took 8 bases from V and 7 from J, leaving 14 bases between them. The germline CDR1 and CDR2 sequences are MNHEY and SVGAGI. The CDR3 coding sequence is TGTGCCAGCCTCTGGGGGACTTCTGGCTACACCTTC. Its protein product is CASLWGTSGYTF.

This clone was observed a single time. The chain is built from TRBV2 and TRBJ1-2; tentatively, D is TRBD1 (6 bases). Trimming pared 6 bases from V and 6 bases from J, leaving 14 bases between. This CDR3 contains 13 residues. CDR1 SNHLY and CDR2 FYNNEI come from the germline V gene. CDR3 bases: TGTGCCAGCAGCCTAAGCGGGGGCGATGGCTACACCTTC. Its translation is CASSLSGGDGYTF.

The rearrangement uses TRBV10-3 and TRBJ2-5; D might be TRBD2 (6 bases). Deletions cut 7 bases from V and 2 bases from J, with 20 bases between. Looked up from germline, CDR1 is ENHRY and CDR2 is SYGVKD. This CDR3 is 16 amino acids long. The CDR3 nucleotides read TGTGCCATCAAGGGTACCTCACTGGGAGGACAAGAGACCCAGTACTTC. Translation gives CAIKGTSLGGQETQYF.

The chain carries TRBV4-2 and TRBJ1-2; 8 bases agree with TRBD1. The germline V gene has CDR1 LGHNA and CDR2 YNFKEQ. This CDR3 contains 16 residues. With 2 bases clipped from V and 0 bases from J, the junction kept 5 bases outside the gene matches. The CDR3 DNA is TGTGCCAGCAGCCAACTCCAGGGGGCCACTAACTATGGCTACACCTTC. Its translation: CASSQLQGATNYGYTF.

The genes are TRBV5-4 and TRBJ1-1; 9 bases are a match to TRBD1. The V and J ends lost 7 bases and 4 bases, in that order; junction bases with no gene match: 11. The CDR3 is 15 amino acids. Germline V gives CDR1 SGHNT, CDR2 YYREEE (reference sequence). The CDR3 nucleotides are TGTGCCAGCCACAATCCCACAGGGGGCATCACTGAAGCTTTCTTT. It translates to CASHNPTGGITEAFF.

The V and J genes are TRBV7-3 and TRBJ2-1; 7 positions agree with TRBD2. J gave up 5 bases and V 5 bases, and 6 bases lay outside the gene matches. CDR3 length: 14 residues. Germline values: CDR1 SGHTA, CDR2 FQGTGA. CDR3 residues: CASSHGTTNNEQFF. The CDR3, as DNA: TGTGCCAGCAGCCACGGGACTACCAACAATGAGCAGTTCTTC.

The V call is TRBV7-3, the J call TRBJ2-1; the match to TRBD2 covers 14 bases. Germline-derived CDR1 and CDR2 are SGHTA and FQGTGA. The CDR3 runs to 14 residues. V gave up 4 bases and J gave up 14 bases; unmatched junction bases: 7. CDR3 sequence: CASSSGLAGEPKFF. DNA for the CDR3: TGTGCCAGCAGCTCGGGACTAGCGGGGGAACCCAAGTTCTTC.

The chain employs TRBV10-3 and TRBJ1-5; D gene unclear. CDR3 length: 15 amino acids. The V end was cut by 7 bases, the J end by 7 bases, with 20 bases between. Looked up from germline, CDR1 is ENHRY and CDR2 is SYGVKD. CDR3 loop: CAIINRGPEVQPQHF. The CDR3, as DNA: TGTGCCATCATCAACCGCGGCCCCGAGGTCCAGCCCCAGCATTTT.

The J gene is TRBJ2-7, the V gene TRBV10-1, with TRBD1 matching over 8 bases. The germline CDR1 and CDR2 sequences are WNHNN and SYGVQD (reference sequence). Trimming took 3 bases from V and 2 from J; bases not matched to a gene: 9. The CDR3 sequence is 16 residues long. The chain's CDR3 is CASSDPRGTGAYEQYF. Written as DNA, the CDR3 is TGCGCCAGCAGTGACCCCCGCGGGACAGGCGCCTACGAGCAGTACTTC.

This clone was recorded a few times. This chain links TRBV9 with TRBJ2-5; 7 bases fit TRBD2. V shed 3 bases and J 4 bases; nucleotides not matched to a gene: 6. The CDR3 covers 14 residues. Germline CDR1 SGDLS, CDR2 YYNGEE. This CDR3 reads CASSALGGGETQYF. The CDR3 nucleotides are TGTGCCAGCAGCGCTCTCGGCGGGGGAGAGACCCAGTACTTC.

This rearrangement joins TRBV5-1 to TRBJ2-1; 8 positions match TRBD2. The CDR3 loop spans 16 amino acids. Germline-derived CDR1 and CDR2 are SGHRS and YFSETQ. The trim removed 0 bases at V and 7 bases at J, leaving 9 bases unmatched. The CDR3 sequence: CASSLASGGLRNEQFF. As DNA, the CDR3 is TGCGCCAGCAGCTTGGCAAGCGGGGGCCTTAGAAATGAGCAGTTCTTC.

The CDR3 DNA reads TGTGCCAGCAGCCCATCCGGGACAGGGGCCTACGAGCAGTACTTC. Its protein is CASSPSGTGAYEQYF. The chain uses TRBV9 and TRBJ2-7; 10 nucleotides agree with TRBD1. Germline values: CDR1 SGDLS, CDR2 YYNGEE. This CDR3 contains 15 residues. The trim removed 4 bases at V and 2 bases at J, leaving 6 bases unmatched.

The chain is built from TRBV5-1 and TRBJ2-7; D remains unclear. Germline V gene lookup returns CDR1 SGHRS and CDR2 YFSETQ. The CDR3 totals 12 residues. Deletions cut 0 bases from V and 4 bases from J, with 5 bases between. CDR3 in amino acids: CASSLEPYEQYF. CDR3 sequence (DNA): TGCGCCAGCAGCTTGGAGCCATACGAGCAGTACTTC.